This T cell receptor (beta chain) comes out of a study of vaccination effects on CD4 cells after COVID-19. Whole-study context: Post-vaccine draws lagged the second dose by a median of 72 days. Whole-study results and caveats: Researchers reported few convalescent patients and no early post-infection timepoints in the study.

Notes on this clone: What it recognizes is unknown.

Trimming took 2 bases from V and 7 from J; bases not matched to a gene: 7. From germline, CDR1 is LGHDT and CDR2 YNNKEL (reference sequence). The CDR3 contains 15 residues. Before any sequencing was done, the ViraFEST assay used viral peptide pools to expand antigen-specific CD4+ T cells. Subsequent to 10 days of culture, CD4+ T cells were isolated. Participants were given two doses of BNT162b2 or mRNA-1273 vaccine. Vaccine recipients, nucleocapsid antibody negative, had no prior SARS-CoV-2 infection. The culture medium for some 2 million PBMC per well included 10 IU/ml IL-2 and 8.5 to 10 ug/ml peptides. The table came from immunoSEQ multiplex PCR; TCRdb's copy has only in-frame clones and leaves some out. In the table there are about 25,000 clones, 60% to 80% of which are singletons.

The chain couples TRBV3-1 (or the pseudogene TRBV3-2) to TRBJ2-2; 7 bases are shared with TRBD2. The source of this sequence is a human donor who received a COVID-19 vaccine. This sample comprised CD4+ T cells from PBMCs cultured with HCoV-NL63 spike peptides, obtained after COVID-19 vaccination. The CDR3: CASSQSPTSSGELFF. The CDR3, as DNA: TGTGCCAGCAGCCAATCGCCGACTAGCAGCGGGGAGCTGTTTTTT.